This T cell receptor beta chain was obtained from a study of cytomegalovirus exposure and HLA in healthy donors. About the study: 81% of 398 genotyped donors fell in the Caucasian-associated ancestry cluster.

Donors likely had unrecorded immune exposures despite being nominally healthy when sampled. The CDR3 extends over 15 amino acids. The germline V and J ends were trimmed by 3 bases and 10 bases, with 19 bases remaining between them. Germline loops: CDR1 SGHRS, CDR2 YFSETQ. The PCR made use of 60 Vbeta and 13 Jbeta primers. Sequenced by immunoSEQ multiplex PCR; TCRdb stores in-frame clones only, minus some. The sample lists approximately 190,000 clones, approximately 78% occurring once. The rearrangement uses TRBV5-1 and TRBJ1-4, with D unclear. The receptor comes from a woman aged 50 to 65 in good health and CMV-seropositive. Sequencing was performed on PBMCs. The CDR3 loop reads CASSSGPVSGGKLFF. The CDR3, as DNA: TGCGCCAGCAGCTCTGGCCCGGTCTCGGGTGGAAAACTGTTTTTT.